These T cell receptor beta chains were read from a single sample in a study of cytomegalovirus exposure and HLA in healthy donors. The protocol was immunoSEQ multiplex PCR, while the TCRdb copy is restricted to in-frame clones and leaves out a portion. The sample lists some 250,000 clones; around 89% were seen once. Source material: PBMCs. The receptors come from a woman in her late teens or twenties in good health and CMV-seronegative. The CDR3 runs from the conserved cysteine through the conserved F or W. Fields, in order: CDR3 DNA, CDR3 protein, J gene, D gene, V gene, clone size. D genes are given only for firm matches. Size is stated for part of the rows, as once, few or many counts, or as a class when the clone is expanded.

CDR3nt: TGTGCCAGCAGTGAGGTGTCGGGACTGACAGATACGCAGTATTTT
CDR3aa: CASSEVSGLTDTQYF
j_gene: TRBJ2-3
d_gene: NA
v_gene: TRBV6-4
abundance: NA

CDR3nt: TGCGCCAGCAGAAGGGGTTCGAGCGGGGGGGCCAGGGACCACGAGCAGTACTTC
CDR3aa: CASRRGSSGGARDHEQYF
j_gene: TRBJ2-7
d_gene: TRBD2
v_gene: TRBV10-2
abundance: NA

CDR3nt: TGTGCCAGCGGCCGACCGCAAGATCCCGGGACTAGCGGGTACAATGAGCAGTTCTTC
CDR3aa: CASGRPQDPGTSGYNEQFF
j_gene: TRBJ2-1
d_gene: TRBD2
v_gene: TRBV9
abundance: NA

CDR3nt: TGTGCCAGCACCCCCCTTCAGACTAGCTCCTACGAGCAGTACTTC
CDR3aa: CASTPLQTSSYEQYF
j_gene: TRBJ2-7
d_gene: NA
v_gene: TRBV7-9
abundance: NA

CDR3nt: TGTGCCTGGAGAATACAGGGGAATGGAAACACCATATATTTT
CDR3aa: CAWRIQGNGNTIYF
j_gene: TRBJ1-3
d_gene: TRBD1
v_gene: TRBV30
abundance: NA

CDR3nt: TGTGCCAGCAGCTTGGAGGGGCTGAATGGCACAGATACGCAGTATTTT
CDR3aa: CASSLEGLNGTDTQYF
j_gene: TRBJ2-3
d_gene: NA
v_gene: TRBV5-6
abundance: NA

CDR3nt: TGTGCCAGCCGAACAGGGTCGGGGGGGAACACTGAAGCTTTCTTT
CDR3aa: CASRTGSGGNTEAFF
j_gene: TRBJ1-1
d_gene: NA
v_gene: TRBV11-2
abundance: NA

CDR3nt: TGTGCCAGCAGCTTCGGGCGGGCAGGGACCCAGTACTTC
CDR3aa: CASSFGRAGTQYF
j_gene: TRBJ2-5
d_gene: NA
v_gene: TRBV7-9
abundance: NA

CDR3nt: TGTGCCAGCAGCCAACGGCACCGGGATGGCTACACCTTC
CDR3aa: CASSQRHRDGYTF
j_gene: TRBJ1-2
d_gene: NA
v_gene: TRBV4-2
abundance: NA

CDR3nt: TGTGCCAGCAGTTTACCGACGGGTCGGGACGAGCAGTACTTC
CDR3aa: CASSLPTGRDEQYF
j_gene: TRBJ2-7
d_gene: NA
v_gene: TRBV28
abundance: NA

CDR3nt: TGTGCCAGCAGCCCTCTAGCGGGGGGGCGAGAGACCCAGTACTTC
CDR3aa: CASSPLAGGRETQYF
j_gene: TRBJ2-5
d_gene: TRBD2
v_gene: TRBV5-6
abundance: NA

CDR3nt: TGTGCCAGCAGCCGCGAGCGGTGGAGGGTCGTGTTCGGCACAGATACGCAGTATTTT
CDR3aa: CASSRERWRVVFGTDTQYF
j_gene: TRBJ2-3
d_gene: NA
v_gene: TRBV27
abundance: NA

CDR3nt: TGTGCCAGCAGTACGAGAGCACAGGGTAATGAAAAACTGTTTTTT
CDR3aa: CASSTRAQGNEKLFF
j_gene: TRBJ1-4
d_gene: NA
v_gene: TRBV28
abundance: once

CDR3nt: TGTGCCAGTAGTATATCAGGGGGCGCCGACACTGAAGCTTTCTTT
CDR3aa: CASSISGGADTEAFF
j_gene: TRBJ1-1
d_gene: TRBD1
v_gene: TRBV19
abundance: NA

CDR3nt: TGTGCCAGCAGAACAGCTACAGGGGGCGTCTACAATGAGCAGTTCTTC
CDR3aa: CASRTATGGVYNEQFF
j_gene: TRBJ2-1
d_gene: TRBD1
v_gene: TRBV28
abundance: NA

CDR3nt: TGTGCCAGCAGTTACCGGTACCTCCAAGAGACCCAGTACTTC
CDR3aa: CASSYRYLQETQYF
j_gene: TRBJ2-5
d_gene: NA
v_gene: TRBV6-5
abundance: NA

CDR3nt: TGTGCCAGCAGCTTGGACAGGGTTAATCAGCCCCAGCATTTT
CDR3aa: CASSLDRVNQPQHF
j_gene: TRBJ1-5
d_gene: NA
v_gene: TRBV5-8
abundance: few

CDR3nt: TGTGCCAGCAGTTTATGGGAGGTCGCAGATACGCAGTATTTT
CDR3aa: CASSLWEVADTQYF
j_gene: TRBJ2-3
d_gene: NA
v_gene: TRBV27
abundance: NA

CDR3nt: TGTGCCAGCAGCTTGGGACAGGGAGCCTACGAGCAGTACTTC
CDR3aa: CASSLGQGAYEQYF
j_gene: TRBJ2-7
d_gene: TRBD1
v_gene: TRBV5-6
abundance: NA

CDR3nt: TGCGCCAGCAGTCAAAGGACAGGGGCAGAGACCCAGTACTTC
CDR3aa: CASSQRTGAETQYF
j_gene: TRBJ2-5
d_gene: TRBD1
v_gene: TRBV5-1
abundance: once

CDR3nt: TGTGCCAGCAGTGATGGCAGGGTCTACGAGCAGTACTTC
CDR3aa: CASSDGRVYEQYF
j_gene: TRBJ2-7
d_gene: NA
v_gene: TRBV6-1
abundance: NA

CDR3nt: TGTGCCAGCAGCTTAGACCCCGGGACAGTCGGTGGCTACACCTTC
CDR3aa: CASSLDPGTVGGYTF
j_gene: TRBJ1-2
d_gene: TRBD1
v_gene: TRBV11-2
abundance: NA

CDR3nt: TGTGCCAGCAGTTGGGGGGGTGGAGATACGCAGTATTTT
CDR3aa: CASSWGGGDTQYF
j_gene: TRBJ2-3
d_gene: TRBD2
v_gene: TRBV28
abundance: NA

CDR3nt: TGTGCCAGCAGTTCCCCTAGGACAGCGACTTACTATGGCTACACCTTC
CDR3aa: CASSSPRTATYYGYTF
j_gene: TRBJ1-2
d_gene: NA
v_gene: TRBV28
abundance: NA

CDR3nt: TGTGCCAGCAGCCCGGCTAGACAGTTGAACACTGAAGCTTTCTTT
CDR3aa: CASSPARQLNTEAFF
j_gene: TRBJ1-1
d_gene: NA
v_gene: TRBV7-6
abundance: NA

CDR3nt: TGTGCCAGCAGTCGGACAGGGGATGGGAATTCACCCCTCCACTTT
CDR3aa: CASSRTGDGNSPLHF
j_gene: TRBJ1-6
d_gene: TRBD1
v_gene: TRBV6-4
abundance: NA

CDR3nt: TGTGCCAGCAGTACTTCTGGTCCTAGCAATGAGCAGTTCTTC
CDR3aa: CASSTSGPSNEQFF
j_gene: TRBJ2-1
d_gene: NA
v_gene: TRBV28
abundance: once

CDR3nt: TGTGCCAGTACCCGGGGAAGTGAGCAGTTCTTC
CDR3aa: CASTRGSEQFF
j_gene: TRBJ2-1
d_gene: NA
v_gene: TRBV19
abundance: NA

CDR3nt: TGTGCCAGCTCAACAGGGCAGGGCCCACTTGACTCTGAAGCTTTCTTT
CDR3aa: CASSTGQGPLDSEAFF
j_gene: TRBJ1-1
d_gene: NA
v_gene: TRBV18
abundance: NA

CDR3nt: TGCGCCAGCAGCCAAGAGTCTGGGCATACGCAGTATTTT
CDR3aa: CASSQESGHTQYF
j_gene: TRBJ2-3
d_gene: NA
v_gene: TRBV4-1
abundance: NA

CDR3nt: TGCGCCAGCAGCCACGCCGACAGGGACACTGAAGCTTTCTTT
CDR3aa: CASSHADRDTEAFF
j_gene: TRBJ1-1
d_gene: TRBD1
v_gene: TRBV4-3
abundance: NA

CDR3nt: TGCAGCGTTGAAATTGCCGGGGGGGGAAACACCATATATTTT
CDR3aa: CSVEIAGGGNTIYF
j_gene: TRBJ1-3
d_gene: NA
v_gene: TRBV29-1
abundance: NA

CDR3nt: TGTGCCAGCGGACTAGCGGGGGGGAACAATGAGCAGTTCTTC
CDR3aa: CASGLAGGNNEQFF
j_gene: TRBJ2-1
d_gene: TRBD2
v_gene: TRBV27
abundance: NA

CDR3nt: TGTGCCAGCAGCGCAGGACTAGCGGACTACAATGAGCAGTTCTTC
CDR3aa: CASSAGLADYNEQFF
j_gene: TRBJ2-1
d_gene: TRBD2
v_gene: TRBV9
abundance: NA

CDR3nt: TGCGCCAGCATTAAGGGTCCGACAGGGGGGAACACTGAAGCTTTCTTT
CDR3aa: CASIKGPTGGNTEAFF
j_gene: TRBJ1-1
d_gene: TRBD1
v_gene: TRBV5-1
abundance: NA

CDR3nt: TGTGCCTGGAAGGACAGAGGGGAGACCCAGTACTTC
CDR3aa: CAWKDRGETQYF
j_gene: TRBJ2-5
d_gene: NA
v_gene: TRBV30
abundance: once

CDR3nt: TGTGCCTGGACCTCAGGTGCGGAGACCCAGTACTTC
CDR3aa: CAWTSGAETQYF
j_gene: TRBJ2-5
d_gene: NA
v_gene: TRBV30
abundance: NA

CDR3nt: TGTGCCAGCAGCTTATCGAGGCAGGGAGGGAATGAGCAGTTCTTC
CDR3aa: CASSLSRQGGNEQFF
j_gene: TRBJ2-1
d_gene: TRBD2
v_gene: TRBV7-2
abundance: NA

CDR3nt: TGTGCCAGCAGTTTATGGGGGGGATCGAGTGAGCAGTACTTC
CDR3aa: CASSLWGGSSEQYF
j_gene: TRBJ2-7
d_gene: NA
v_gene: TRBV28
abundance: NA